What follows is one T cell receptor beta chain and its context. CDR3 length equals 13 residues. Trimming stripped 4 bases from V and 8 bases from J, with 14 bases between. The V gene's germline CDR1 is SGHTA and CDR2 FQGTGA. The sample comes from a study of blood T cell repertoires in COVID-19. Study-wide context: Acute-phase and convalescent COVID-19 samples originated in the United States, Italy and Spain. Sample material is recorded as cDNA or gDNA derived from T cells, B-cell-depleted T cells, or PBMCs.

Original processing notes: Estimated nucleated cell counts came from reference gene primer amplification. Clones were read by immunoSEQ multiplex PCR, and TCRdb kept only the in-frame ones, dropping some. The V and J calls and clone size come from that table; D and trimming were worked out from the DNA. The sample has over 200,000 clones, roughly 85% seen once; the top ten hold roughly 12%. This rearrangement joins TRBV7-3 to TRBJ1-2; D gene unclear. This clonotype was obtained from a young woman who had recovered from COVID-19. The source material was peripheral blood. The CDR3 DNA is TGTGCCAGCAGCTCCCGCGACGGGGTAGGCTACACCTTC. Protein: CASSSRDGVGYTF.